This TCR beta chain appears in the sequencing data of a study of lymphopenia after photon versus proton radiotherapy. With respect to this clone: Its specificity is unknown.

TCRdb's copy holds only in-frame clones and misses some; the assay was immunoSEQ multiplex PCR. The sample consists of 55,000 to 70,000 clones, approximately 91% of them appearing once. The V and J ends lost 6 bases and 2 bases respectively, with 14 bases between them. This CDR3 region has 14 residues. The germline CDR1 and CDR2 sequences are SQVTM and ANQGSEA. Study-wide findings and caveats: Photon-treated patients lost naive T cells and TCR diversity; proton-treated stayed stable. Authors raise, but do not show, better survival with proton therapy. Larger post-nadir TCR diversity loss correlated inversely with survival in deceased patients. Oligoclonal CD8+ Temra expansion after nadir drove photon patients' diversity drop.

The sample in question was peripheral blood, obtained from a patient treated with photon-based radiotherapy. The J gene is TRBJ2-1, the V gene TRBV29-1; D not resolved. The receptor's source is a woman in her sixties or seventies with pancreatic cancer. The CDR3, as DNA: TGCAGCGTGGTTCACAAGGGCCCCTACAATGAGCAGTTCTTC. This codes for CSVVHKGPYNEQFF.